These 5 T cell receptor beta chains originate from one sample sequenced in a study of cytomegalovirus exposure and HLA in healthy donors. The PCR ran on 60 Vbeta and 13 Jbeta primers. Sequencing was performed with immunoSEQ multiplex PCR; in TCRdb, only in-frame clones are kept and a portion is missing. The sample lists some 130,000 clones, nearly 65% occurring once. Source material: PBMCs. Source of these receptors: a man in his forties or fifties in good health and CMV-seropositive.

The chain employs TRBV21-1 and TRBJ2-5; the table's D call TRBD2 went unverified against the DNA. TRBV21-1 is termed a pseudogene. This CDR3 spans 16 amino acids. The CDR3 DNA sequence: TGTGCCAGCAGCAAAGTCCTAGCGGGTACCCAAGAGACCCAGTACTTC. Protein: CASSKVLAGTQETQYF.

The chain recombines TRBV10-1 with TRBJ2-1; 8 bases fit TRBD1. J was trimmed by 2 bases and V by 6 bases; bases with no gene match: 9. The CDR3 runs to 16 residues. Germline V lookup: CDR1 WNHNN, CDR2 SYGVQD (reference sequence). DNA for the CDR3: TGCGCCAGCAGCCAAATACAGGGGGACGCCTACAATGAGCAGTTCTTC. Protein sequence: CASSQIQGDAYNEQFF.

The chain couples TRBV6-6 to TRBJ2-1; 8 nucleotides agree with TRBD2. V lost 2 bases, J lost 7 bases, and 7 bases stayed unmatched. The length of the CDR3 is 15 residues. CDR1 is MNHNY, CDR2 SVGAGI, per germline (reference sequence). This CDR3 is CASSYGRGVRNEQFF. CDR3 bases: TGTGCCAGCAGTTACGGGCGGGGGGTTCGAAATGAGCAGTTCTTC.

The rearrangement links TRBV27 to TRBJ1-4; D gene uncertain. Germline V gene data show CDR1 as MNHEY and CDR2 as SMNVEV (reference sequence). This CDR3 is built from 14 residues. With 4 bases removed from V and 7 bases from J, the gap between germline ends came to 13 bases. The CDR3 sequence is CASSSAGRREKLFF. The DNA for the CDR3 is TGTGCCAGCAGTTCAGCGGGAAGACGTGAAAAACTGTTTTTT.

This clone was found a few times. The chain recombines TRBV6-6 with TRBJ1-1; 8 bases map to TRBD1. J was trimmed by 2 bases and V by 2 bases; bases with no gene match: 4. This CDR3 is built from 15 residues. The germline V gene has CDR1 MNHNY and CDR2 SVGAGI (reference sequence). This CDR3 reads CASSYQGQANTEAFF. Written as DNA, the CDR3 is TGTGCCAGCAGTTACCAGGGACAGGCAAACACTGAAGCTTTCTTT.